Listed here are 32 T cell receptor beta chains from one sample, sequenced in a study of T-cell reconstitution after alpha-beta-depleted transplantation in children. The TCRbeta library incorporated unique molecular identifiers. TCRdb used MiXCR to reprocess the PCR reads, holding one entry per CDR3 protein. The repertoire consists of 450,000 to 700,000 distinct CDR3 sequences, with around 27% occurring once and the leading ten covering about a third. Sequencing was performed on PBMCs, taken before TCRalphabeta/CD19-depleted stem cell transplant. The receptor source for this set is a boy under three years old with Wiskott-Aldrich syndrome, due to receive a stem cell transplant.

A few counts support this clonotype. The V gene is TRBV20-1, the J gene TRBJ2-3; 10 bases agree with TRBD1. Germline V gene lookup returns CDR1 DFQATT and CDR2 SNEGSKA (reference sequence). V lost 2 bases, J lost 4 bases, and 3 bases stayed unmatched. This CDR3 contains 14 residues. In DNA form, the CDR3 reads TGCAGTGCTAGACCGACAGGGGGCTCAGATACGCAGTATTTT. This codes for CSARPTGGSDTQYF.

The rearrangement uses TRBV5-1 and TRBJ2-2; possibly TRBD2 for D (6 bases). The CDR3 totals 14 residues. Germline-derived CDR1 and CDR2 are SGHRS and YFSETQ. Trimming pared 2 bases from V and 6 bases from J, leaving 11 bases between. The CDR3 nucleotides are TGCGCCAGCAGCTTTACGGGAGCGGCCGGGGAGCTGTTTTTT. This gives the protein CASSFTGAAGELFF. Together with reference TRBV5-1 and TRBJ2-2, the CDR3 gives the full variable domain: KAGVTQTPRYLIKTRGQQVTLSCSPISGHRSVSWYQQTPGQGLQFLFEYFSETQRNKGNFPGRFSGRQFSNSRSEMNVSTLELGDSALYLCASSFTGAAGELFFGEGSRLTVL.

The chain has TRBV20-1 and TRBJ2-1, with 9 positions matching TRBD2. With V trimmed by 6 bases and J by 7 bases, 13 bases remained unmatched. In germline, CDR1 is DFQATT, CDR2 SNEGSKA (reference sequence). The CDR3 runs 15 residues. CDR3 loop: CSAYLSSGSNNEQFF. The CDR3 DNA is TGCAGTGCCTATTTGAGTAGCGGGAGTAATAATGAGCAGTTCTTC.

The chain recombines TRBV12-3 or TRBV12-4 with TRBJ2-1; perhaps TRBD2 as D (6 bases). The CDR3 length is 15 residues. V was pared by 5 bases and J by 3 bases, with 14 bases between. CDR3 sequence: CASSARDWYYNEQFF. In DNA, the CDR3 is TGTGCCAGCAGTGCCCGGGACTGGTACTACAATGAGCAGTTCTTC.

The CDR3 spells CASSQYPYNEQFF. In DNA form, the CDR3 reads TGTGCCAGCAGTCAGTACCCTTACAATGAGCAGTTCTTC. The gene calls are TRBV7-3 and TRBJ2-1; D remains unclear. The germline V gene encodes CDR1 SGHTA and CDR2 FQGTGA. V lost 6 bases and J 4 bases, leaving 10 bases between the germline ends. The CDR3 has 13 residues. The complete variable domain, with remaining parts taken from reference TRBV7-3 and TRBJ2-1, reads GAGVSQTPSNKVTEKGKYVELRCDPISGHTALYWYRQSLGQGPEFLIYFQGTGAADDSGLPNDRFFAVRPEGSVSTLKIQRTERGDSAVYLCASSQYPYNEQFFGPGTRLTVL.

The chain carries TRBV5-1 and TRBJ2-7; D remains ambiguous. This CDR3 is 14 amino acids long. CDR1 is SGHRS and CDR2 is YFSETQ in the germline V gene. V lost 3 bases and J lost 6, with 16 bases in between. Here the CDR3 DNA reads TGCGCCAGCAGCTGGGGTGATCGTCTAGGCGAGCAGTACTTC. This gives the protein CASSWGDRLGEQYF.

This clonotype occurred a few times. J is TRBJ2-2 and V is TRBV11-2; D tentatively fits TRBD1 or TRBD2 (5 bases each). Germline V gene sequence: CDR1 SGHAT, CDR2 FQNNGV. The CDR3 consists of 15 residues. Trimming stripped 6 bases from V and 4 bases from J, with 15 bases between. The CDR3 sequence is CASRRQPGTTGELFF. The CDR3 nucleotides are TGTGCCAGCAGGCGACAACCCGGGACCACCGGGGAGCTGTTTTTT.

V usage is TRBV14 and J usage is TRBJ2-3; 14 bases are shared with TRBD2. V gave up 4 bases and J gave up 10 bases; unmatched junction bases: 10. The CDR3 extends over 16 amino acids. Germline values: CDR1 SGHDN, CDR2 FVKESK. In DNA form, the CDR3 reads TGTGCCAGCAGCCCCTCGACTAGCGGGAGGGCCATTCCGCAGTATTTT. Encoded protein: CASSPSTSGRAIPQYF.

This clonotype was seen a handful of times. The V call is TRBV7-2, the J call TRBJ2-1; 14 bases are a match to TRBD2. Germline values: CDR1 SGHTA, CDR2 FQGNSA. V was clipped by 2 bases and J by 13 bases; unmatched bases: 4. The CDR3 runs 14 residues. The CDR3 DNA reads TGTGCCAGCAGCTTAAGGGGACTAGCGGGAGACCAGTTCTTC. Encoded protein: CASSLRGLAGDQFF. The full variable domain, with the rest looked up from reference TRBV7-2 and TRBJ2-1, is GAGVSQSPSNKVTEKGKDVELRCDPISGHTALYWYRQSLGQGLEFLIYFQGNSAPDKSGLPSDRFSAERTGGSVSTLTIQRTQQEDSAVYLCASSLRGLAGDQFFGPGTRLTVL.

This chain uses TRBV20-1 with TRBJ2-7; the D is unclear. Trimming stripped 1 base from V and 5 bases from J, with 6 bases between. The CDR3 is 11 residues long. Germline CDR1 is DFQATT and CDR2 is SNEGSKA (reference sequence). The DNA for the CDR3 is TGCAGTGCTAGAGGTGTCGACGAGCAGTACTTC. As protein: CSARGVDEQYF.

V and J are TRBV10-3 and TRBJ2-1; 7 bases line up with TRBD1. This CDR3 has 15 amino acids. Germline CDR1 and CDR2: ENHRY and SYGVKD. J lost 1 base, V lost 3 bases, and 3 bases had no gene match. The CDR3 region is CAISEAGGSYNEQFF. The CDR3 DNA reads TGTGCCATCAGTGAAGCAGGGGGTTCCTACAATGAGCAGTTCTTC.

This clonotype was detected a few times. The CDR3 reads CASSFLAGEVNEQFF. The CDR3 DNA reads as TGCGCCAGCAGCTTCCTAGCGGGAGAGGTGAATGAGCAGTTCTTC. V is TRBV5-1 and J is TRBJ2-1, with TRBD2 identical over 10 bases. V gave up 2 bases and J gave up 7 bases; unmatched junction bases: 6. Germline V gene sequence: CDR1 SGHRS, CDR2 YFSETQ. The CDR3 consists of 15 residues.

This chain joins TRBV6-2 or TRBV6-3 and TRBJ2-7; 14 nucleotides match TRBD2. Trimming removed 5 bases from V and 10 bases from J; junction bases left unmatched: 4. The CDR3 extends over 13 amino acids. CDR1 and CDR2 from the germline V gene are MNHEY and SVGEGT. The DNA of the CDR3 is TGTGCCAGCAGTCCCGGGACTAGCGGGAGTCAGTACTTC. Protein product: CASSPGTSGSQYF.

This chain joins TRBV29-1 and TRBJ1-1; a weak D match, TRBD1 (6 bases). V lost 7 bases to trimming and J lost 3 bases, with 18 bases between them. Germline-derived CDR1 and CDR2 are SQVTM and ANQGSEA. The CDR3 has 14 residues. CDR3 sequence reads: CSAAPLTGYTEAFF. CDR3 in DNA: TGCAGCGCCGCCCCACTGACAGGTTACACTGAAGCTTTCTTT.

This clonotype was detected only a few times. The rearrangement joins TRBV20-1 to TRBJ1-1; D not resolved. The CDR3 runs 14 residues. The germline V and J ends were trimmed by 2 bases and 6 bases, with 16 bases remaining between them. Per the germline V gene, CDR1 is DFQATT and CDR2 is SNEGSKA (reference sequence). Written as DNA, the CDR3 is TGCAGTGCTAGAATGGAGCTACCTTACCCTGAAGCTTTCTTT. Amino acids: CSARMELPYPEAFF.

The V gene is TRBV29-1, the J gene TRBJ2-1; the match to TRBD2 covers 9 bases. The CDR3 sequence is 15 residues long. The germline CDR1 and CDR2 sequences are SQVTM and ANQGSEA. Unmatched junction bases numbered 11, after V lost 6 bases and J lost 5 bases. This chain's CDR3 is CSVLGREGLDNEQFF. DNA of the CDR3: TGCAGCGTCCTAGGGCGGGAGGGCCTTGACAATGAGCAGTTCTTC.

The genes are TRBV20-1 and TRBJ2-3; 7 nucleotides line up with TRBD2. The J segment lost 2 bases and the V segment lost 6 bases, leaving 8 bases of the junction unmatched. CDR1 is DFQATT, CDR2 SNEGSKA, per germline (reference sequence). This CDR3 is built from 14 residues. The CDR3 is CSALRGGPTDTQYF. The CDR3 DNA sequence: TGCAGTGCGCTTAGGGGAGGGCCCACAGATACGCAGTATTTT.

This chain uses TRBV20-1 with TRBJ2-1, with TRBD2 as a possible D gene (5 bases). The CDR3 has 14 residues. The germline V gene encodes CDR1 DFQATT and CDR2 SNEGSKA (reference sequence). V shed 1 base and J shed 4 bases, with 11 bases lying between them. The CDR3 here is CSARGRLMYNEQFF. For the CDR3, the DNA is TGCAGTGCTAGAGGCAGACTAATGTACAATGAGCAGTTCTTC.

The chain recombines TRBV27 with TRBJ2-3; no clear D gene. Trimming took 0 bases from V and 4 from J, leaving 14 bases between them. CDR1 is MNHEY, CDR2 SMNVEV, per germline (reference sequence). This CDR3 spans 16 amino acids. CDR3 nucleotide sequence: TGTGCCAGCAGTTTATCAAGGGTGACCAGACCAGATACGCAGTATTTT. It translates to CASSLSRVTRPDTQYF.

The CDR3 nucleotides are TGCGCCAGCAGCCCCAAGAGCCAAGGCACCGGGGAGCTGTTTTTT. Amino acid sequence: CASSPKSQGTGELFF. The chain combines TRBV5-1 with TRBJ2-2; no clear D gene. CDR1 is SGHRS and CDR2 is YFSETQ in the germline V gene. This CDR3 spans 15 amino acids. The V end was cut by 4 bases, the J end by 4 bases, with 14 bases between.

V usage is TRBV15 and J usage is TRBJ2-7, with a tentative D call TRBD2 (6 bases). The germline V gene encodes CDR1 LNHNV and CDR2 YYDKDF (reference sequence). Trimming cost V 0 bases and J 1 base, with 10 bases left between them. CDR3 size: 15 residues. DNA for the CDR3: TGTGCCACCAGCAGAGAGGCGGGGACGTCCTACGAGCAGTACTTC. Protein: CATSREAGTSYEQYF.

This clonotype was counted only a few times. CDR3 region: CASRIQGTRAYNEQFF. The CDR3 coding sequence is TGTGCCAGCAGGATACAAGGGACTAGGGCCTACAATGAGCAGTTCTTC. J is TRBJ2-1 and V is TRBV2; 8 bases are a match to TRBD2. CDR1 and CDR2 from the germline V gene are SNHLY and FYNNEI. V was pared by 6 bases and J by 2 bases, with 9 bases of the junction left unmatched. The CDR3 sequence is 16 residues long.

The chain links TRBV12-3 or TRBV12-4 to TRBJ2-2, with TRBD2 matching over 10 bases. With 6 bases clipped from V and 6 bases from J, the junction kept 7 bases outside the gene matches. This CDR3 comprises 15 residues. CDR3 coding DNA: TGTGCCAGCAGCTACACCAGCGGGAGGGCCGGGGAGCTGTTTTTT. Protein product: CASSYTSGRAGELFF.

The J gene is TRBJ2-1, the V gene TRBV5-1; maybe TRBD1 (6 bases). Germline V lookup: CDR1 SGHRS, CDR2 YFSETQ. The CDR3 length is 17 residues. V was cut by 0 bases and J by 7 bases, with 20 bases left in between. DNA of the CDR3: TGCGCCAGCAGCTTGGCCCAGGGCAGGGGATATGGAAATGAGCAGTTCTTC. This translates into CASSLAQGRGYGNEQFF.

J is TRBJ2-7 and V is TRBV10-3; 12 bases agree with TRBD1. The germline CDR1 and CDR2 sequences are ENHRY and SYGVKD. J was trimmed by 7 bases and V by 4 bases; bases with no gene match: 8. The CDR3 consists of 15 residues. DNA of the CDR3: TGTGCCATCAGTGGGCCGGGACAGGGGGCTCGGGAGCAGTACTTC. Translating gives CAISGPGQGAREQYF.

The chain carries TRBV29-1 and TRBJ2-1; perhaps TRBD1 as D (6 bases). Trimming took off 7 bases at V and 2 bases at J, with 15 bases between the two ends. Germline V CDR1 and CDR2: SQVTM, ANQGSEA. The CDR3 spans 14 residues. As DNA, the CDR3 is TGCAGCGGCGAACCCACAGGGCCCTACAATGAGCAGTTCTTC. It yields the protein CSGEPTGPYNEQFF.

This chain links TRBV20-1 with TRBJ2-7, with D tentatively TRBD2 (6 bases). The CDR3 totals 13 residues. The V and J ends lost 5 bases and 2 bases respectively, with 13 bases between them. Germline CDR1 DFQATT, CDR2 SNEGSKA (reference sequence). As DNA, the CDR3 is TGCAGTGCTCTGGGGGGACGGCCCTACGAGCAGTACTTC. Residues: CSALGGRPYEQYF.

The chain is built from TRBV9 and TRBJ2-7, with D hard to call. V was trimmed by 0 bases and J by 6 bases, leaving 7 bases between them. The length of the CDR3 is 12 residues. Germline V CDR1 and CDR2: SGDLS, YYNGEE. CDR3 in amino acids: CASSVGSSEQYF. The CDR3 nucleotides are TGTGCCAGCAGCGTAGGATCTTCCGAGCAGTACTTC.

The rearrangement joins TRBV5-1 to TRBJ2-3; tentative D call: TRBD1 (6 bases). The ends were cut back, 2 bases at V and 2 bases at J, with 9 bases in the middle. This CDR3 is 14 amino acids long. Germline CDR1 SGHRS, CDR2 YFSETQ. The CDR3 DNA reads as TGCGCCAGCAGCTTCGGACAGCACACAGATACGCAGTATTTT. This encodes CASSFGQHTDTQYF.

V is TRBV5-1 and J is TRBJ2-1, with 8 nucleotides matching TRBD2. Germline V lookup: CDR1 SGHRS, CDR2 YFSETQ. Trimming cost V 0 bases and J 16 bases; bases outside gene matches: 9. The CDR3 spans 13 residues. The CDR3 bases are TGCGCCAGCAGCTTGGACGGGAGGGGGGTTCATTTCTTC. It is translated as CASSLDGRGVHFF.

CDR3 DNA sequence: TGTGCCAGCAGCCCAAGCCTACTAGCGGGCCCTAACAATGAGCAGTTCTTC. This translates into CASSPSLLAGPNNEQFF. The chain employs TRBV7-9 and TRBJ2-1; 9 bases map to TRBD2. Germline trimming cut 5 bases from V and 5 bases from J; bases unmatched to any gene: 13. The V gene's germline CDR1 is SEHNR and CDR2 FQNEAQ (reference sequence). The CDR3 covers 17 residues.

V gene TRBV5-1 combines with J gene TRBJ2-4; the match to TRBD2 covers 11 bases. This CDR3 is 16 amino acids long. Losses at the gene ends were 0 bases for V and 8 bases for J; bases not matched to a gene: 7. The V gene's germline CDR1 is SGHRS and CDR2 YFSETQ. CDR3 protein: CASSLGSLAGDDIQYF. In DNA form, the CDR3 reads TGCGCCAGCAGCTTGGGTTCACTAGCGGGAGATGACATTCAGTACTTC.